This TCR beta chain is from a study of cytomegalovirus exposure and HLA in healthy donors. CDR1 is MGHRA and CDR2 is YSYEKL in the germline V gene. Trimming cost V 1 base and J 5 bases; bases outside gene matches: 8. There are 16 residues in the CDR3. The PCR ran on 60 Vbeta and 13 Jbeta primers. TCRdb's table, derived via immunoSEQ multiplex PCR, lists solely in-frame clones and lacks some. The sample carries 110,000 to 150,000 clones, around 9.7% recorded once. This clone came up a few times. This sequence was found in a man between 50 and 59 years old in good health and CMV-seronegative. V gene TRBV4-1 combines with J gene TRBJ2-1; 7 positions agree with TRBD2. What was sequenced was PBMCs. CDR3 loop: CASSQGNTAGNNEQFF. The CDR3 coding sequence is TGCGCCAGCAGCCAAGGAAATACAGCGGGAAACAATGAGCAGTTCTTC.